This TCR beta chain was documented in a study of T cell responses to AZD1222 COVID-19 vaccine. The study, taken as a whole, reports: Spike-spanning, vaccine-associated CD4 TCRs were dominant at 160-218 and 743-854.

The germline V gene encodes CDR1 LNHDA and CDR2 SQIVND (reference sequence). The CDR3 is 17 residues long. The germline V and J ends were trimmed by 3 bases and 5 bases, with 22 bases remaining between them. Assay: immunoSEQ multiplex PCR; the TCRdb copy retains only in-frame clones and omits some. The profile covers 150,000 to 200,000 clones, with 88% appearing a single time and roughly 25% taken by the ten largest. With respect to this clone: Its antigen is unknown.

V gene TRBV19 combines with J gene TRBJ2-5; D is possibly TRBD2 (6 bases). This clonotype was sampled from an adult who received the AZD1222 COVID-19 vaccine. The source material was peripheral blood, sampled 28 days after the second AZD1222 dose. The CDR3 protein is CASSMGGQTRRAETQYF. The CDR3 coding sequence is TGTGCCAGTAGTATGGGCGGCCAGACTAGGCGGGCGGAGACCCAGTACTTC.